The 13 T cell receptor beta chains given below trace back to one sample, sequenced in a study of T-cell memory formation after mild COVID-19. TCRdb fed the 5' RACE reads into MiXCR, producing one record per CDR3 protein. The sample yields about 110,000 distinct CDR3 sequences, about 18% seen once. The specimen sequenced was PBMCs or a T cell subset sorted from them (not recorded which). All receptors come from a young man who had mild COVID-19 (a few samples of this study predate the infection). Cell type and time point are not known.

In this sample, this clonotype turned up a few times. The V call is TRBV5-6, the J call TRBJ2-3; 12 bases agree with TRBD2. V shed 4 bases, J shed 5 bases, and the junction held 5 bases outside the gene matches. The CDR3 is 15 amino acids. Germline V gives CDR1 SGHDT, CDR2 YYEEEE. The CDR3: CASSQLAGGRDTQYF. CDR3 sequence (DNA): TGTGCCAGCAGCCAGCTAGCGGGGGGGCGAGATACGCAGTATTTT.

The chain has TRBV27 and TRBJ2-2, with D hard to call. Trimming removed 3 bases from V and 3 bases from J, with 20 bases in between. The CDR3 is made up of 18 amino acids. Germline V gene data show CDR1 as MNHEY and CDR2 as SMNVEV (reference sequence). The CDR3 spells CASSLGGRTNWDTGELFF. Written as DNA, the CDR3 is TGTGCCAGCAGTTTGGGTGGCAGGACGAATTGGGACACCGGGGAGCTGTTTTTT.

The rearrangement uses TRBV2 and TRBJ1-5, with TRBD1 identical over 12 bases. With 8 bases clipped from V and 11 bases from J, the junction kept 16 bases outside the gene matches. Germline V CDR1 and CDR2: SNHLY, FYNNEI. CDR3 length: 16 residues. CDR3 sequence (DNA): TGTGCCAGCCGAAGGGGACAGGGGGCGCTTGGGGAGTCCCAGCATTTT. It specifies CASRRGQGALGESQHF.

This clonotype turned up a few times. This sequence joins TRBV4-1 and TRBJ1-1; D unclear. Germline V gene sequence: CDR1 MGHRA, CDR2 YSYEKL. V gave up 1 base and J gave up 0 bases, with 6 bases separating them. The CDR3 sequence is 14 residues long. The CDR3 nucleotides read TGCGCCAGCAGCCAAGGCCTTATGAACACTGAAGCTTTCTTT. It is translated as CASSQGLMNTEAFF.

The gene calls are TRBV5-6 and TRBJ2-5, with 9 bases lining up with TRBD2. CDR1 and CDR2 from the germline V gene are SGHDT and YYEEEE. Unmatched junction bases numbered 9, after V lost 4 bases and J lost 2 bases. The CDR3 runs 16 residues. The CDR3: CASSPIRAGGQETQYF. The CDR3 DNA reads TGTGCCAGCAGCCCAATTCGGGCGGGGGGGCAAGAGACCCAGTACTTC. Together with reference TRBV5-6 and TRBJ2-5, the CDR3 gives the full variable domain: DAGVTQSPTHLIKTRGQQVTLRCSPKSGHDTVSWYQQALGQGPQFIFQYYEEEERQRGNFPDRFSGHQFPNYSSELNVNALLLGDSALYLCASSPIRAGGQETQYFGPGTRLLVL.

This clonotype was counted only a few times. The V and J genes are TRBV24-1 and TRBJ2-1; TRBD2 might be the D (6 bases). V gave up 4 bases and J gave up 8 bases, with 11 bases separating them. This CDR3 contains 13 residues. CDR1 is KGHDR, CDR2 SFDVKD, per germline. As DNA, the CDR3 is TGTGCCACCAGTGACGGGGGTGTCGATGAGCAGTTCTTC. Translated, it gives CATSDGGVDEQFF.

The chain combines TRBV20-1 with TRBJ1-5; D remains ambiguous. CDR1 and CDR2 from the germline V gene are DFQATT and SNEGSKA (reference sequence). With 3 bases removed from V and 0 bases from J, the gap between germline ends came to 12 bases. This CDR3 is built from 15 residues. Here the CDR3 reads CSARLTAHSNQPQHF. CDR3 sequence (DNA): TGCAGTGCTAGGCTTACGGCGCATAGCAATCAGCCCCAGCATTTT.

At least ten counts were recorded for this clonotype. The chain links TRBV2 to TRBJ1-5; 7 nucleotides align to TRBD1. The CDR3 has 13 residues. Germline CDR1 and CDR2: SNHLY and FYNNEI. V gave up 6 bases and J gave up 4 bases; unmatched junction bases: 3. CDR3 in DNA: TGTGCCAGCAGGCGGGACAGTAATCAGCCCCAGCATTTT. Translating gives CASRRDSNQPQHF.

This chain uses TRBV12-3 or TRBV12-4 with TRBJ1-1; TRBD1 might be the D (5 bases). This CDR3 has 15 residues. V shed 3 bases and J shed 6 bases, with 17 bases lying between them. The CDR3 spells CASSFDSRGVSEAFF. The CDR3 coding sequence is TGTGCCAGCAGTTTTGATAGTCGGGGGGTCTCTGAAGCTTTCTTT.

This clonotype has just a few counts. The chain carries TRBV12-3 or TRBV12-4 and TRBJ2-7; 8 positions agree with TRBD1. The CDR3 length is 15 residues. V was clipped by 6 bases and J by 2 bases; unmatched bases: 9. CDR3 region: CASRRRQGIPYEQYF. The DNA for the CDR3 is TGTGCCAGCAGGCGGAGACAGGGGATTCCCTACGAGCAGTACTTC.

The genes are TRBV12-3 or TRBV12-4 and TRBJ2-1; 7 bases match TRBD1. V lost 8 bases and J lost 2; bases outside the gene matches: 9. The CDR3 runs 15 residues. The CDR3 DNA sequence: TGTGCCAGCTGGAGACCGGACAGGCCCTACAATGAGCAGTTCTTC. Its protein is CASWRPDRPYNEQFF.

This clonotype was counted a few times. This CDR3 reads CASSWQYQETQYF. CDR3 coding DNA: TGTGCCAGCAGTTGGCAATACCAAGAGACCCAGTACTTC. The chain couples TRBV27 to TRBJ2-5; D not resolved. The length of the CDR3 is 13 residues. Germline V gene data show CDR1 as MNHEY and CDR2 as SMNVEV (reference sequence). The V gene lost 4 bases and the J gene lost 0 bases, with 6 bases spanning the gap.

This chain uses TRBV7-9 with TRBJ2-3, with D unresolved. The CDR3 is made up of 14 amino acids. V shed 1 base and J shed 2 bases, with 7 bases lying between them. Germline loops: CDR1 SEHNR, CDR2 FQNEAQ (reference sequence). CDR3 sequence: CASSLDPVTDTQYF. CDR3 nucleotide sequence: TGTGCCAGCAGCTTAGATCCTGTCACAGATACGCAGTATTTT.